Below, one T cell receptor beta chain is given with its context. Its antigen remains unidentified. The data were obtained in a study of T-cell memory formation after mild COVID-19. About the research overall: TCR clusters were mostly confined to one donor each. Broader study findings: The finding that pre-infection memory included some responding clones suggested that cross-reactive memory joined. There was no confirmation that second-wave clones peaking on day 37 were SARS-CoV-2 specific. Contracting clones localized mainly to CM and EM when CD4+ and mainly to EMRA when CD8+.

TCRdb called the 5' RACE reads again in MiXCR, with one record for every CDR3 protein. This table holds 470,000 or so distinct CDR3 sequences, roughly 18% found once. Losses at the gene ends were 2 bases for V and 6 bases for J; bases not matched to a gene: 8. The CDR3 runs to 15 residues. Germline CDR1 and CDR2: SEHNR and FQNEAQ (reference sequence). The sequenced material came from PBMCs or a T cell subset sorted from them (not recorded which). This clonotype originated in a man younger than 30 who had mild COVID-19 (a few samples of this study predate the infection). Cell type and time point are not known. The chain combines TRBV7-9 with TRBJ1-2, with 8 bases that match TRBD1. CDR3 region: CASSLLGRGRHGYTF. CDR3 bases: TGTGCCAGCAGCTTACTCGGCAGGGGGCGTCATGGCTACACCTTC.